The 17 T cell receptor beta chains presented below share a single source sample, sequenced in a study of cytomegalovirus exposure and HLA in healthy donors. Both 60 Vbeta primers and 13 Jbeta primers went into the PCR. The table came from immunoSEQ multiplex PCR; TCRdb's copy has only in-frame clones and leaves some out. The sample yields 100,000 to 150,000 clones, roughly 70% seen once. The sequenced sample was PBMCs. These receptors were obtained from a man aged 45-60 years in good health and CMV-seropositive.

The rearrangement joins TRBV12-5 to TRBJ1-5; possibly TRBD1 for D (5 bases). This CDR3 is 15 amino acids long. CDR1 and CDR2 (germline): LGHNT, FRNRAP. Trimming took 5 bases from V and 5 from J, leaving 16 bases between them. Here the CDR3 reads CASGTTDWGDQPQHF. The CDR3 nucleotides are TGTGCTAGTGGTACCACGGATTGGGGGGATCAGCCCCAGCATTTT.

The chain couples TRBV27 to TRBJ2-5, with 8 bases matching TRBD1. CDR1 is MNHEY and CDR2 is SMNVEV in the germline V gene (reference sequence). With V trimmed by 8 bases and J by 1 base, 12 bases remained unmatched. This CDR3 has 16 residues. Here the CDR3 DNA reads TGTGCCAGCCGCCTTAACAGGGGGTCTCCCCAAGAGACCCAGTACTTC. It is translated as CASRLNRGSPQETQYF.

This chain links TRBV18 with TRBJ1-1; TRBD1 might be the D (6 bases). The V end was cut by 4 bases, the J end by 1 base, with 16 bases between. The length of the CDR3 is 16 residues. The germline CDR1 and CDR2 sequences are KGHSH and LQKENI. The CDR3 is CASSLGPGAKNTEAFF. Here the CDR3 DNA reads TGTGCCAGCTCACTGGGGCCAGGGGCTAAGAACACTGAAGCTTTCTTT.

V usage is TRBV6-5 and J usage is TRBJ2-7; perhaps TRBD2 as D (6 bases). This CDR3 has 16 amino acids. Looked up from germline, CDR1 is MNHEY and CDR2 is SVGAGI. The germline V and J ends were trimmed by 1 base and 6 bases, with 19 bases remaining between them. As DNA, the CDR3 is TGTGCCAGCAGTTACTATGCCCCGAGCGGGCCTACCGAGCAGTACTTC. As protein: CASSYYAPSGPTEQYF.

The chain employs TRBV19 and TRBJ1-1; D gene ambiguous. Trimming stripped 3 bases from V and 1 base from J, with 9 bases between. The CDR3 extends over 14 amino acids. Per germline, CDR1 LNHDA and CDR2 SQIVND (reference sequence). CDR3 sequence reads: CASSIMAENTEAFF. CDR3 nucleotides: TGTGCCAGTAGTATCATGGCGGAGAACACTGAAGCTTTCTTT.

The chain links TRBV27 to TRBJ2-7; 11 nucleotides align to TRBD2. Germline loops: CDR1 MNHEY, CDR2 SMNVEV (reference sequence). The CDR3 runs 16 residues. J gave up 5 bases and V 3 bases, and 9 bases lay outside the gene matches. CDR3 amino acids: CASSFLISGRAHEQYF. CDR3 DNA: TGTGCCAGCAGTTTCCTTATTAGCGGGAGGGCACACGAGCAGTACTTC.

The chain couples TRBV7-2 to TRBJ2-7, with 10 bases aligning to TRBD2. J gave up 2 bases and V 1 base, and 8 bases lay outside the gene matches. Germline-derived CDR1 and CDR2 are SGHTA and FQGNSA. This CDR3 is 17 amino acids long. This chain's CDR3 is CASSLGLAGDLAYEQYF. CDR3 in DNA: TGTGCCAGCAGCTTAGGGCTAGCGGGAGATCTTGCCTACGAGCAGTACTTC.

The CDR3 DNA follows: TGTGCCAGCAGCTTAGTCGGGGTGAGCAATCAGCCCCAGCATTTT. Translation: CASSLVGVSNQPQHF. The genes are TRBV7-2 and TRBJ1-5; D gene uncertain. V gave up 1 base and J gave up 1 base, with 8 bases separating them. Germline CDR1 reads SGHTA; CDR2 reads FQGNSA. The CDR3 length is 15 residues.

This chain links TRBV7-2 with TRBJ1-1; D is undetermined. The V end was cut by 3 bases, the J end by 2 bases, with 7 bases between. Germline V lookup: CDR1 SGHTA, CDR2 FQGNSA. CDR3 length: 13 amino acids. In DNA, the CDR3 is TGTGCCAGCAGCTTCGCAGTTAACACTGAAGCTTTCTTT. This translates into CASSFAVNTEAFF.

The chain has TRBV14 and TRBJ1-1, with D tentatively TRBD1 (6 bases). This CDR3 comprises 16 residues. Germline V lookup: CDR1 SGHDN, CDR2 FVKESK. V was cut by 4 bases and J by 4 bases, with 19 bases left in between. The CDR3 loop is CASSLRPGADGTEAFF. DNA of the CDR3: TGTGCCAGCAGCCTTCGCCCAGGGGCGGACGGCACTGAAGCTTTCTTT.

J is TRBJ2-1 and V is TRBV10-2; D is unclear. With 5 bases removed from V and 4 bases from J, the gap between germline ends came to 3 bases. The CDR3 length is 11 residues. CDR1 and CDR2 from the germline V gene are WSHSY and SAAADI. CDR3 sequence (DNA): TGCGCCAGCAGTTCGTACAATGAGCAGTTCTTC. Translating it yields CASSSYNEQFF.

The V and J genes are TRBV21-1 and TRBJ2-1; the table names TRBD1, a call not compared with the DNA. TRBV21-1 is shown as a pseudogene. CDR3 length: 13 amino acids. CDR3 residues: CASPGQGKDEQFF. Written as DNA, the CDR3 is TGTGCCAGCCCAGGACAGGGGAAGGATGAGCAGTTCTTC.

The V gene is TRBV7-9, the J gene TRBJ1-4, with D unclear. This CDR3 comprises 13 residues. V was clipped by 4 bases and J by 3 bases, with 6 bases between them. Germline V CDR1 and CDR2: SEHNR, FQNEAQ (reference sequence). The CDR3 reads CASSYQANEKLFF. CDR3 nucleotides: TGTGCCAGCAGCTACCAGGCTAATGAAAAACTGTTTTTT.

In the case of this clone: Other DNA sequences in this specimen translate into the identical CDR3. The V call is TRBV5-4, the J call TRBJ2-3; D uncertain. Trimming cost V 0 bases and J 1 base, with 3 bases left between them. Germline V gives CDR1 SGHNT, CDR2 YYREEE (reference sequence). The CDR3 has 13 residues. The CDR3 bases are TGTGCCAGCAGCTTGGCCGGCACAGATACGCAGTATTTT. Translating gives CASSLAGTDTQYF.

This chain connects TRBV6-5 to TRBJ2-7, with TRBD2 as a possible D gene (5 bases). The V end was cut by 6 bases, the J end by 6 bases, with 21 bases between. Germline V lookup: CDR1 MNHEY, CDR2 SVGAGI. The CDR3 is 15 amino acids. The CDR3 sequence: CASSPLGLGNAEQYF. The CDR3, as DNA: TGTGCCAGCAGCCCCCTTGGACTGGGGAATGCCGAGCAGTACTTC.

V usage is TRBV14 and J usage is TRBJ2-5; no firm D call. The CDR3 consists of 13 residues. Germline CDR1 SGHDN, CDR2 FVKESK. Trimming took off 1 base at V and 7 bases at J, with 10 bases between the two ends. CDR3 region: CASSQASAGTQYF. The CDR3 DNA sequence: TGTGCCAGCAGCCAAGCCAGCGCCGGGACCCAGTACTTC.

The chain combines TRBV2 with TRBJ2-5, with 10 bases identical to TRBD2. In germline, CDR1 is SNHLY, CDR2 FYNNEI. There are 15 residues in the CDR3. Trimming cost V 6 bases and J 2 bases; bases outside gene matches: 6. DNA for the CDR3: TGTGCCAGCAGCCCCCTAGCGGGGGTTCAAGAGACCCAGTACTTC. It encodes CASSPLAGVQETQYF.